This T cell receptor (beta chain) was sequenced in a study of lymphopenia after photon versus proton radiotherapy. V was trimmed by 0 bases and J by 6 bases, leaving 5 bases between them. Germline V gene lookup returns CDR1 GTSNPN and CDR2 SVGIG (reference sequence). The CDR3 loop spans 12 amino acids. In the case of this clone: The antigen is not known.

Whole-study results and caveats: In patients who died, overall survival fell as post-nadir TCR diversity dropped more.

The method was immunoSEQ multiplex PCR; TCRdb's version includes in-frame clones alone and lacks a portion of them. This sample has around 64,000 clones, with 87% found just once. The sequence came from an elderly man with esophageal cancer. V and J are TRBV30 and TRBJ2-2; D is uncertain. Sample: peripheral blood, taken from a patient treated with proton-based radiotherapy. CDR3 region: CAWSVRPGELFF. In DNA form, the CDR3 reads TGTGCCTGGAGTGTTCGGCCCGGGGAGCTGTTTTTT. Full variable domain (missing parts from reference TRBV30 and TRBJ2-2): SQTIHQWPATLVQPVGSPLSLECTVEGTSNPNLYWYRQAAGRGLQLLFYSVGIGQISSEVPQNLSASRPQDRQFILSSKKLLLSDSGFYLCAWSVRPGELFFGEGSRLTVL.